Listed below are T cell receptor beta chains from one sample, sequenced in a study of vaccination and CD4 T cells after COVID-19. Antigen specificity for these receptors is unknown. TCRdb used MiXCR to reprocess the PCR reads, holding one entry per CDR3 protein. The sample includes over 10,000 distinct CDR3 sequences, over 65% of them seen just once. Sequencing was performed on CD4+ T cells from blood, cultured in vitro. The receptors shown here come from a human donor who had recovered from COVID-19. The CDR3 runs from the conserved cysteine through the conserved F or W. Each record gives: clone size, J gene, D gene, V gene, CDR3 DNA, CDR3 protein. A D gene is named only where the DNA matches it firmly. Rows give clone size only sometimes, using once, few, many, or a class for an expanded clone.

>NA|TRBJ2-5|NA|TRBV7-6
TGTGCCAGCAGCCCTAGGGCGGACCCTCTACAACAAGAGACCCAGTACTTC
CASSPRADPLQQETQYF
>NA|TRBJ2-7|TRBD1|TRBV6-2/TRBV6-3
TGTGCGACAGGGGGTGCCGCCTACGAGCAGTACTTC
CATGGAAYEQYF
>NA|TRBJ1-2|NA|TRBV19
TGTGCCAGTAGTATCTCGGCGTGGACAGATGGCTACACCTTC
CASSISAWTDGYTF
>NA|TRBJ1-5|TRBD1|TRBV20-1
TGCAGTGCTAGGCGGGGACAGGGGAGCAATCAGCCCCAGCATTTT
CSARRGQGSNQPQHF
>NA|TRBJ2-5|NA|TRBV7-7
TGTGCTAGCAGCTTAGCTGGCTACCAAGAGACCCAGTACTTC
CASSLAGYQETQYF
>NA|TRBJ1-1|NA|TRBV7-9
TGTGCCAGCAGGTTACAGGGGAACACTGAAGCTTTCTTT
CASRLQGNTEAFF
>NA|TRBJ2-7|TRBD1|TRBV6-2/TRBV6-3
TGTGCCAGCAGTGCGCAAGGGCAAGGGGGCCTTTCCTACGAGCAGTACTTC
CASSAQGQGGLSYEQYF
>NA|TRBJ2-7|TRBD2|TRBV15
TGTGCCACCAGCAGAGGTAGCGGGAGTCTGTACGAGCAGTACTTC
CATSRGSGSLYEQYF
>NA|TRBJ2-2|TRBD1|TRBV27
TGTGCCAGCCATAAGAACCAGGACAGGGCCGGGGAGCTGTTTTTT
CASHKNQDRAGELFF
>NA|TRBJ2-5|TRBD2|TRBV6-2/TRBV6-3
TGTGCCAGCAGTCCCGGGGGGGCGCGAGGAGAGACCCAGTACTTC
CASSPGGARGETQYF
>NA|TRBJ2-3|NA|TRBV2
TGTGCCAGCCTACGACAGGGACTCGATGGGGATACGCAGTATTTT
CASLRQGLDGDTQYF
>few|TRBJ2-7|NA|TRBV6-2/TRBV6-3
TGTGCCAGCCGAATAGAGGGCCTCCTCTACGAGCAGTACTTC
CASRIEGLLYEQYF
>NA|TRBJ2-3|NA|TRBV20-1
TGCAGTGCTAGAGAGGGAGGTTTAGGGGGTAATACGCAGTATTTT
CSAREGGLGGNTQYF
>NA|TRBJ1-2|TRBD1|TRBV28
TGTGCCAGCAGGGGACAGCACCCTAACTATGGCTACACCTTC
CASRGQHPNYGYTF
>NA|TRBJ1-1|TRBD1|TRBV7-9
TGTGCCAGCAGCATATCCGGGACAGGGAGGAACACTGAAGCTTTCTTT
CASSISGTGRNTEAFF
>NA|TRBJ1-4|TRBD1|TRBV20-1
TGCAGTGCTCTAGCCGGGACAGGAGGGGAAAAACTGTTTTTT
CSALAGTGGEKLFF
>NA|TRBJ2-7|TRBD2|TRBV28
TGTGCCAGCCAAACCGGAGGACTAGCGGGGCCTTACGAGCAGTACTTC
CASQTGGLAGPYEQYF
>NA|TRBJ2-1|NA|TRBV24-1
TGTGCCACCAGTGATTTGAACGAGAGGGGACATGAGCAGTTCTTC
CATSDLNERGHEQFF
>NA|TRBJ1-2|NA|TRBV24-1
TGTGCCACCAGTGATTTTCGACAGAACTATGGCTACACCTTC
CATSDFRQNYGYTF
>NA|TRBJ1-1|NA|TRBV6-5
TGTGCCAGCAGTTACGGCCTGATGAACACTGAAGCTTTCTTT
CASSYGLMNTEAFF
>NA|TRBJ1-1|TRBD1|TRBV6-5
TGTGCCAGCAGTTACTCCAGGACAGGGAACACTGAAGCTTTCTTT
CASSYSRTGNTEAFF
>once|TRBJ1-2|NA|TRBV28
TGTGCCAGCAGTCTCCCGGGGACGGGGTATTATGGCTACACCTTC
CASSLPGTGYYGYTF
>NA|TRBJ1-5|TRBD1|TRBV6-5
TGTGCCAGCAGTTCGACAGGGCGAAAACAGCCCCAGCATTTT
CASSSTGRKQPQHF
>NA|TRBJ1-1|NA|TRBV7-3
TGTGCCAGCAGCTTAAACCCGACTGACACTGAAGCTTTCTTT
CASSLNPTDTEAFF
>few|TRBJ1-2|NA|TRBV27
TGTGCCAGCAGTTTAGGGGGGGTTGGCTACACCTTC
CASSLGGVGYTF
>NA|TRBJ2-7|TRBD2|TRBV28
TGTGCCAGCAGGGGGGGGACTAGCGGGAACTACGAGCAGTACTTC
CASRGGTSGNYEQYF
>once|TRBJ1-1|NA|TRBV10-3
TGTGCCATCAATGGAGGTACCCAGAACACTGAAGCTTTCTTT
CAINGGTQNTEAFF
>few|TRBJ2-7|TRBD1|TRBV11-2
TGTGCCAGCAGCTTGCGGGGACAGGGAAACCCCTACGAGCAGTACTTC
CASSLRGQGNPYEQYF
>few|TRBJ2-5|NA|TRBV21-1
TGTGCCAGCAGCAATGTAAGGGCAGACCAGGGGTGGGAGACCCAGTACTTC
CASSNVRADQGWETQYF
>NA|TRBJ1-5|NA|TRBV7-8
TGTGCCAGCAGACCGTCGGGGGGGAGCAATCAGCCCCAGCATTTT
CASRPSGGSNQPQHF
>NA|TRBJ1-5|TRBD1|TRBV30
TGTGCCTGGCAGGGGGGAGTAAATCAGCCCCAGCATTTT
CAWQGGVNQPQHF
>NA|TRBJ2-3|NA|TRBV19
TGTGCCAGTAGTTTCCGGGGCACAGATACGCAGTATTTT
CASSFRGTDTQYF
>few|TRBJ2-1|TRBD2|TRBV11-2
TGTGCCAGCAGCTTAGTACTAGCGAGCAATGAGCAGTTCTTC
CASSLVLASNEQFF
>NA|TRBJ1-2|NA|TRBV28
TGTGCCAGCACCCCGGGGAGCTATGGCTACACCTTC
CASTPGSYGYTF
>NA|TRBJ2-3|NA|TRBV9
TGTGCCAGCAGCCCCCGCTTGGGGGCAGATACGCAGTATTTT
CASSPRLGADTQYF
>NA|TRBJ1-1|NA|TRBV6-1
TGTGCCAGCAGTGAAGTCGGTGATGAAGCTTTCTTT
CASSEVGDEAFF
>NA|TRBJ2-3|NA|TRBV7-7
TGTGCCAGCAGCTTAGTTGGTCCGGATACGCAGTATTTT
CASSLVGPDTQYF
>NA|TRBJ2-2|NA|TRBV24-1
TGTGCCACCAGTGATTTTGGCTCGAACACCGGGGAGCTGTTTTTT
CATSDFGSNTGELFF
>NA|TRBJ1-6|NA|TRBV30
TGTGCCTGGAGAGGGAGCTACACCGACTCCTATAATTCACCCCTCCACTTT
CAWRGSYTDSYNSPLHF
>NA|TRBJ2-5|TRBD2|TRBV30
TGTGCCTGGACAGGGACTAGCGGGATTTACCAAGAGACCCAGTACTTC
CAWTGTSGIYQETQYF
>NA|TRBJ2-7|TRBD1|TRBV2
TGTGCCAGTTTCTTCGGGACAGGGCTCTACGAGCAGTACTTC
CASFFGTGLYEQYF
>few|TRBJ2-3|NA|TRBV27
TGTGCCAGCAGTTTGCGGCGGGACCACCGGGATACGCAGTATTTT
CASSLRRDHRDTQYF
>NA|TRBJ2-5|NA|TRBV7-2
TGTGCCAGCAGCTCGGGGGCAGTCTCCCAAGAGACCCAGTACTTC
CASSSGAVSQETQYF
>NA|TRBJ1-6|NA|TRBV20-1
TGCAGTGCTAGAGCTCGGACAGACGATAATTCACCCCTCCACTTT
CSARARTDDNSPLHF
>few|TRBJ1-1|NA|TRBV7-2
TGTGCCAGCAGCTTAAAACGCCGAGGACAGTCCAAGGGCAACACTGAAGCTTTCTTT
CASSLKRRGQSKGNTEAFF